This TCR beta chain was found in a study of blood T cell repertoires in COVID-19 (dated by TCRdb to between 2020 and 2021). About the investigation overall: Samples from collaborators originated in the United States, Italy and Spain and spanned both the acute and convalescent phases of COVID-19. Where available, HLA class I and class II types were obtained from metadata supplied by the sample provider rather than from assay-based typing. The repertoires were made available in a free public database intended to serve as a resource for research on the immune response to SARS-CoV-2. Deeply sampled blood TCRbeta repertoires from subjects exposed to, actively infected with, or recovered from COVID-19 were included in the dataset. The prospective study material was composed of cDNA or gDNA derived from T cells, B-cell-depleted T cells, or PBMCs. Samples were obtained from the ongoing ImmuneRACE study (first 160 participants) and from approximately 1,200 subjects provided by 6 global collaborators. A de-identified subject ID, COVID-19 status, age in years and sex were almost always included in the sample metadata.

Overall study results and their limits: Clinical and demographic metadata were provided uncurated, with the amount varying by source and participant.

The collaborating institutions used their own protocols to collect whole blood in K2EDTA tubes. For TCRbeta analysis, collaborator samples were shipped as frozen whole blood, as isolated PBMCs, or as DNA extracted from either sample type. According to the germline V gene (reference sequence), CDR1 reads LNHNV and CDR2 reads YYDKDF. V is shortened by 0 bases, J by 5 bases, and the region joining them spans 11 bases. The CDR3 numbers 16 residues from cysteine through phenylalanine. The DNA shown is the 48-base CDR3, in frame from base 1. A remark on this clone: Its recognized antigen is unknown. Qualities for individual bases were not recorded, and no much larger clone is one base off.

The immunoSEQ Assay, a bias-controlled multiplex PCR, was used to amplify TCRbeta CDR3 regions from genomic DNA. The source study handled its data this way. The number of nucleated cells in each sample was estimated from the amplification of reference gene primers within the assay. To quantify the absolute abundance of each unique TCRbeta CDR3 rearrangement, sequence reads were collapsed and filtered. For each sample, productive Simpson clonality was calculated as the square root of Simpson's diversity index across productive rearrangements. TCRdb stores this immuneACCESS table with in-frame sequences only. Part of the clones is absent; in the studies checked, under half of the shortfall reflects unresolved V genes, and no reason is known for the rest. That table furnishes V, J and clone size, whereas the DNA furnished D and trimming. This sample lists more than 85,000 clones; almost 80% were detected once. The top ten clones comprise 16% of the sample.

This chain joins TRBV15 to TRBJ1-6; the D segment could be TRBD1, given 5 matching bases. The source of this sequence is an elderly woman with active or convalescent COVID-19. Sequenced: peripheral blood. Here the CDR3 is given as CATSRDPGKDNSPLHF. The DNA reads TGTGCCACCAGCAGAGATCCAGGGAAAGATAATTCACCCCTCCACTTT.